These 9 T cell receptor beta chains originate from one sample sequenced in a study of molecular identifiers for immune sequencing clone quantification. TCRdb ran MiXCR on the PCR reads and lists one entry per CDR3 protein. The sample lists hundreds of thousands of distinct CDR3 sequences, about 20% seen once, with roughly 0.9% in the top ten. The sequencing sample was made of naive CD8+ T cells from blood, with Jurkat cell RNA spiked in. Subset here: FACS-sorted CD8+CD4-CCR7+CD45RA+ naive T cells. All receptors derive from a human donor in good health. Some libraries in this study had Jurkat cell RNA spiked in.

This clonotype appeared many times. The chain recombines TRBV27 with TRBJ2-7, with D perhaps matching TRBD2 (6 bases). V was trimmed by 5 bases and J by 6 bases, leaving 20 bases between them. Germline CDR1 reads MNHEY; CDR2 reads SMNVEV (reference sequence). The length of the CDR3 is 15 residues. This chain's CDR3 is CASSARLVRLSEQYF. In nucleotides, the CDR3 is TGTGCCAGCAGTGCGCGACTAGTACGTCTCTCCGAGCAGTACTTC.

As for this clonotype: This may be a read error, as it is one base from a much larger clone. V usage is TRBV19 and J usage is TRBJ2-3; D tentatively fits TRBD1 or TRBD2 (5 bases each). CDR3 length equals 15 residues. V shed 11 bases and J shed 6 bases, with 24 bases lying between them. Germline CDR1 LNHDA, CDR2 SQIVND (reference sequence). The CDR3 DNA reads TGTGCCGGTACATACGGGACCAACTTGGAGGATACGCAGTATTTT. It yields the protein CAGTYGTNLEDTQYF.

This clonotype was seen at least ten times. This chain links TRBV28 with TRBJ2-3; D is ambiguous. The length of the CDR3 is 13 residues. Trimming took off 7 bases at V and 6 bases at J, with 14 bases between the two ends. Per germline, CDR1 MDHEN and CDR2 SYDVKM. CDR3 sequence reads: CASTLTSGDTQYF. Here the CDR3 DNA reads TGTGCCAGCACACTTACGTCCGGGGATACGCAGTATTTT.

This clonotype has ten or more counts. The chain carries TRBV30 and TRBJ1-1; D unclear. V was pared by 2 bases and J by 5 bases, with 3 bases between. The CDR3 has 10 residues. The germline CDR1 and CDR2 sequences are GTSNPN and SVGIG (reference sequence). The CDR3 sequence: CAWSPTEAFF. CDR3 sequence (DNA): TGTGCCTGGAGTCCGACTGAAGCTTTCTTT. Full variable domain (remainder filled in from reference TRBV30 and TRBJ1-1): SQTIHQWPATLVQPVGSPLSLECTVEGTSNPNLYWYRQAAGRGLQLLFYSVGIGQISSEVPQNLSASRPQDRQFILSSKKLLLSDSGFYLCAWSPTEAFFGQGTRLTVV.

A few counts support this clonotype. CDR3 amino acids: CASSYDRDVVGNEQFF. The CDR3 nucleotides are TGTGCCAGCAGCTACGACAGGGATGTTGTGGGCAATGAGCAGTTCTTC. The rearrangement uses TRBV6-2 or TRBV6-3 and TRBJ2-1; 7 bases fit TRBD1. Trimming at V came to 6 bases and at J to 6 bases, leaving 14 bases not matched to a gene. Per germline, CDR1 MNHEY and CDR2 SVGEGT. CDR3 length: 16 amino acids.

This clonotype has a count of ten or more. J is TRBJ2-2 and V is TRBV29-1; D remains ambiguous. Trimming cost V 1 base and J 5 bases, with 8 bases left between them. This CDR3 comprises 13 residues. The germline gives CDR1 SQVTM, CDR2 ANQGSEA. CDR3 DNA: TGCAGCGTTGAAGTCTTGGGAACCGGGGAGCTGTTTTTT. It translates to CSVEVLGTGELFF.

This clonotype has a handful of counts. The genes are TRBV16 and TRBJ1-1; 8 bases are a match to TRBD1. Unmatched junction bases numbered 7, after V lost 2 bases and J lost 5 bases. Germline loops: CDR1 KGHSY, CDR2 FQNENV. CDR3 length: 15 amino acids. CDR3 nucleotide sequence: TGTGCCAGCAGCCAAAAAGCGACAGGGGAAACTGAAGCTTTCTTT. Translated: CASSQKATGETEAFF.

About this clonotype itself: A much larger clonotype is one base distant, so this may be a read error. The rearrangement uses TRBV9 and TRBJ1-6; TRBD1 is a possible D gene (5 bases). The V gene lost 2 bases and the J gene lost 5 bases, with 11 bases spanning the gap. Germline V CDR1 and CDR2: SGDLS, YYNGEE. The CDR3 covers 15 residues. The CDR3 sequence is CASSVGAMDNSPLHF. The CDR3 DNA reads as TGTGCCAGCAGCGTCGGGGCTATGGATAATTCACCCCTCCACTTT.

Of note for this clonotype: This clone may be a read error of a much larger clone one base away. The chain combines TRBV4-3 with TRBJ2-2, with unresolved D. The CDR3 is 13 amino acids. The germline V gene encodes CDR1 LGHNA and CDR2 YSLEER. The CDR3, as DNA: TGCGCCAGCGGCCAAGTTCGCCACGGGGAGCTGTTTTTT. The encoded protein is CASGQVRHGELFF.